The clone carrying this TCR beta chain was picked up many times. The target antigen is unknown. The TCR beta profiling, which covered VDJ combination and CDR3 sequence, was carried out using genomic DNA as the template. Each CDR3 protein is one row after TCRdb ran MiXCR on the reads. The table records 160,000 or so distinct CDR3 sequences, less than 60% of them present only once. The CDR3 extends over 13 amino acids. Germline CDR1 and CDR2: SEHNR and FQNEAQ (reference sequence). V gave up 4 bases and J gave up 0 bases, with 6 bases separating them. The data originate from a study of CD8+CD57+ T cells in acquired aplastic anemia. Broader study findings: Patients and controls shared roughly 28 CD8+ CDR3 sequences, which appeared highly expressed in patients and within their immunodominant clones.

Selection for sequencing was limited to patients who had shown CD8+CD57+ cell expansion by flow cytometry. The gene calls are TRBV7-9 and TRBJ2-5; D not resolved. The clonotype originates from a human donor with aplastic anemia. Sequencing input: sorted CD4+, CD8+, or CD8+CD57+ T cells (not recorded which) from PBMCs. CDR3 in DNA: TGTGCCAGCAGCTGGAGATACCAAGAGACCCAGTACTTC. Residues: CASSWRYQETQYF.